This T cell receptor (beta chain) was sequenced in a study of cytomegalovirus exposure and HLA in healthy donors (dated by TCRdb to about 2017). Regarding the research as a whole: An earlier analysis of 587 of the donors reported under 300 Gb of sequence data and 100 million to 120 million unique TCR beta sequences obtained from roughly 180 million T cells. Approximately 310 gigabases of sequencing data and some 85 million unique TCR sequences were included in an early release covering about 600 HLA-typed donors. Of the roughly 410 genotyped donors, 70% to 90% were placed in the genetic ancestry cluster associated with self-reported Caucasian donors. The study was designed to test whether signatures of past pathogen exposure could be identified by cataloging public T cell receptors. Using immunosequencing, the study profiled T cell repertoires from 666 subjects and related those repertoires to cytomegalovirus serostatus. In addition to the first cohort of approximately 670 subjects, a separate validation cohort of over 90 different subjects was used. High-throughput TCR immunosequencing, statistical association of individual TCRs with disease status, and machine learning were combined to predict cytomegalovirus infection status. A later analysis re-analyzed previously published TCR beta repertoires from approximately 700 donors and added high-resolution HLA genotyping to study TCR occurrence patterns. In the later analysis, no new phenotypic data were used to find candidate immune exposures; instead, reliance was placed on TCR beta sequences and their occurrence across donors. To decide whether each TCR beta V gene segment behaved as functional or pseudogenic, an earlier analysis of over 500 of the donors relied on high-throughput TCR beta sequencing. Alongside the repertoire data, information on donor age, sex, ethnicity and CMV serostatus was compiled. A later genetic analysis took genome-wide SNP genotypes for about three fifths of the 666 donors and used that subset as a discovery cohort. All discovery cohort repertoires had been generated on a single sequencing platform. Class I and class II HLA loci were covered by the typing at four-digit resolution. Typing coverage varied by locus: about 629-630 donors for A, B, C, DRB1 and DQB1; more than 500 for DQA1; around 610 for DPA1; some 470 for DPB1. Four to six DR-DQ haplotypes were handled as single units for association and clustering because linkage in the cohort was strong. Among a few hundred genotyped donors of the cohort, an average of roughly 240,000 unique TCR beta nucleotide sequences were sequenced per donor, about a sixth of them non-productive. Study-wide findings and limitations: A further reported finding was that TCR beta sequences accurately predicted the HLA-A and HLA-B alleles for most subjects in the first cohort. Some IMGT-functional V segments, including TRBV6-2 and TRBV6-3, could not be told apart with the 87-base-pair reads, so those segments were excluded. It was suggested by the authors that the approach could potentially be generalized to other disease states and immunological phenotypes. Because HLA typing was missing for some donors at each locus, association tests included only the typed subset. In a later analysis, some 18,000 TCR beta sequences were associated with specific HLA alleles at a false discovery rate of 0.05. Linkage disequilibrium might explain the correlated functional status among segregating V segments, but an unknown experimental factor could not be ruled out. The presence/absence analyses assumed that sequencing depth was roughly uniform across donors, and that assumption may not be true. The classifier was reported to diagnose cytomegalovirus status with high specificity and sensitivity in both the original cohort and the validation cohort. Several of the top co-occurrence clusters appeared to be linked to parvovirus B19, influenza, CMV and Epstein-Barr virus, according to a later analysis. The study gave a list of 150 to 200 TCR beta chains associated with cytomegalovirus. While some public TCRs were present in many individuals, most TCR sequences turned up only very rarely across donors. A later analysis found that HLA-associated TCR beta chains were more clonally expanded and had lower generation probabilities than equally common non-associated chains. A few of the identified cytomegalovirus-associated TCR beta chains were confirmed in vitro to be specific for cytomegalovirus antigens. Strong co-occurrence of HLA alleles, especially DR and DQ, made assigning TCR associations to individual alleles difficult. Immune exposure information for the cohort was limited to CMV serostatus. Only TCR beta chains were sequenced in this cohort, and the absence of alpha or paired-chain data limited detectable features. A later analysis found that TCR association rates varied across HLA loci, with DRB1 alleles showing the most associated TCRs and HLA-C alleles the fewest. V-gene and J-gene trimming of TCR beta chains was associated with a missense DCLRE1C variant in a later genetic analysis, and the association was replicated in an independent cohort. Fewer than 20 rarely observed V segments, including chromosome 9 orphons, were excluded from the earlier analysis of a few hundred of the donors because counts were too low. Compared with the 666-donor mean, donors in an Asian-associated ancestry cluster had fewer N-insertions in productive TCRs, according to a later genetic analysis. A later analysis found that most CMV-associated TCR beta chains appeared HLA-restricted, with HLA associations seemingly driven largely by CMV exposure. In an earlier analysis of 587 of the donors, most TCR beta V segments appeared in productive rearrangements about 87% or about 30% of the time, broadly matching IMGT annotations. A cluster of highly shared sequence variants was judged likely to represent a technical artifact of the sequencing pipeline.

From the cysteine through the phenylalanine, the CDR3 covers 14 amino acids. Of all the DNA, just the CDR3 is kept, 42 bases in frame from base 1. For CDR1 and CDR2, the germline V gene lists MNHNS and SASEGT. V lost 5 bases and J lost 5 bases; the stretch between them is 15 bases long. The cohort consisted of fewer than 700 healthy bone marrow donors. At the time of sampling, every cohort member was nominally healthy, though immune exposures that went unrecorded were likely present. The donor tested CMV seropositive and was one of the 289 seropositive cohort members. A peripheral blood sample was collected from each donor, and TCR beta sequencing was performed on peripheral blood mononuclear cells. The Qiagen DNeasy Blood Extraction Kit was used to extract genomic DNA from the blood cell samples. As concerns this clone: Its antigen remains unidentified. No much larger clone exists at a distance of one base, and base qualities are not known.

Library prep was done by the immunoSEQ multiplex PCR assay. A mixture of 60 forward primers for TCR Vbeta segments and 13 reverse primers for TCR Jbeta segments was used in the multiplex PCR. The CDR3 region of rearranged TCR beta genes was amplified from genomic DNA by a multiplex PCR assay. On the Illumina HiSeq System, the amplified TCR beta libraries were sequenced as 87-base-pair reads. The paper's data handling went like this. In a later analysis, tens of millions of unique TCR beta chains were counted across the 500 to 700 repertoires, and about 10 million of these chains were shared by at least two donors. To remove PCR and sequencing errors, raw reads were error-corrected and collapsed into unique sequences using a nearest-neighbor algorithm that merged closely related sequences. Alignment of CDR3 sequences to IMGT reference sequences was used to assign V, D and J gene segments. Each retained sequence needed at least a six-nucleotide match to both a V gene segment and a J gene segment. Rearrangements were classified as productive when the CDR3 lacked stop codons and remained in frame with V and J, and all other rearrangements were classified as non-productive. Following IMGT convention, CDR3 was defined as the stretch from the second conserved V-encoded cysteine to the conserved J-encoded phenylalanine. Sequences without an unambiguous match to a single V gene segment were excluded from the earlier analysis of about 640 of the donors. An earlier analysis of almost 600 of the donors classified V segments as functional when productive rearrangements were above 56.7% and as segregating when the standard deviation between donors was above 5%. A statistical classification framework was built for diagnosing cytomegalovirus status from the catalog of TCR beta chain sequences. A later analysis assigned V and J genes by comparing TCR nucleotide sequences with IMGT/GENE-DB human TR gene sequences. In a later analysis, CDR3 sequences and most-parsimonious VDJ recombination scenarios were assigned using the TCRdist pipeline. A later analysis defined each TCR beta chain by its CDR3 amino acid sequence plus V-gene family, and excluded reads lacking a unique V-gene family. As a way to deal with suspected cross-contamination and a sequencing artifact, a later analysis dropped under 600 nucleotide sequences that were highly shared and had low generation probability. A later analysis calculated a clonal expansion index for each public chain from normalized within-repertoire ranks of inferred template counts. In a later analysis, generation probabilities were computed using a VDJ recombination model fitted to out-of-frame rearrangements, and the results were checked against IGoR. A later analysis scored TCR-TCR, TCR-HLA and TCR-CMV co-occurrence with hypergeometric tests, applying a repertoire-size bias correction to TCR pairs. A later analysis estimated false discovery rates by permuting HLA or CMV assignments 20 times. In a later analysis, co-occurring TCRs were grouped using DBSCAN, with TCRdist sequence similarity added in when clustering inside HLA-allele-positive subsets. Repertoires with fewer than 30,000 or more than 120,000 public chains, plus five repertoires with anomalous nucleotide sharing, were excluded from co-occurrence clustering. TCRdb retrieved this table from immuneACCESS and kept in-frame rearrangements only. Not all clones are present; in checked studies, unresolved V genes account for under half, and no reason is known for the remainder. The V and J calls and clone size come from that table; D and trimming were worked out from the DNA. Across this sample there are approximately 100,000 clones, with 75% to 80% seen only once. Around 6.1% of the sample is in the top ten clones.

The sample comprised PBMCs. The TCR originated in a man in his fifties or sixties in good health and CMV-seropositive. Recombination joined TRBV6-1 with TRBJ2-5; possibly the D gene is TRBD2, per 6 matching bases. The DNA reads as follows: TGTGCCAGCAGTTTACGGGGGTGGGGGGAGACCCAGTACTTC. This codes for CASSLRGWGETQYF.